The 30 T cell receptor beta chains given below trace back to one sample, sequenced in a study of blood T cell repertoires in COVID-19 (dated by TCRdb to 2019 to 2021). To prepare the library, the immunoSEQ multiplex PCR assay was applied. TCRdb limited this immuneACCESS table to in-frame rearrangements with V and J called. A share of clones is missing; checked studies link under half to unresolved V genes, and the rest is unexplained. Present in this sample are about 130,000 clones, 81% of which were seen just once. In total, the top ten clones hold 3.8% of the sample. The sample taken for sequencing was peripheral blood. Source of these receptors: a woman aged 45-65 years with acute or convalescent COVID-19.

The sample holds one count of this clone. V is TRBV2 and J is TRBJ2-3, with TRBD1 matching 8 bases. V shed 8 bases, J shed 6 bases, and the junction held 10 bases outside the gene matches. The germline V gene has CDR1 SNHLY and CDR2 FYNNEI. This CDR3 is built from 14 residues. DNA of the CDR3: TGTGCCAGCGGGCCGGGACAGGCGGAGGATACGCAGTATTTT. This codes for CASGPGQAEDTQYF.

Here the CDR3 reads CASSVGLGGNTIYF. DNA for the CDR3: TGTGCCAGCAGCGTGGGACTTGGAGGAAACACCATATATTTT. The chain combines TRBV7-2 with TRBJ1-3; TRBD1 is a possible D gene (5 bases). The V end was cut by 5 bases, the J end by 4 bases, with 12 bases between. The CDR3 loop spans 14 amino acids. Germline assignment: CDR1 SGHTA and CDR2 FQGNSA.

V and J are TRBV29-1 and TRBJ1-4, with D possibly being TRBD1 (6 bases). CDR1 and CDR2 from the germline V gene are SQVTM and ANQGSEA. Trimming removed 6 bases from V and 7 bases from J, with 15 bases in between. This CDR3 is built from 13 residues. The DNA of the CDR3 is TGCAGCGTAATAAGGGGGAATGGTGAAAAACTGTTTTTT. The encoded protein is CSVIRGNGEKLFF.

The chain has TRBV5-1 and TRBJ2-7; 9 nucleotides align to TRBD2. Germline CDR1 is SGHRS and CDR2 is YFSETQ. The CDR3 covers 17 residues. The ends lost 4 bases at V and 0 bases at J; junction bases unmatched: 11. The CDR3 sequence: CASSATPGTSNSYEQYF. CDR3 sequence (DNA): TGCGCCAGCAGCGCCACCCCCGGGACTAGCAACTCCTACGAGCAGTACTTC.

J is TRBJ2-5 and V is TRBV5-4; D gene ambiguous. This CDR3 comprises 16 residues. Germline assignment: CDR1 SGHNT and CDR2 YYREEE (reference sequence). The ends were cut back, 0 bases at V and 0 bases at J, with 12 bases in the middle. DNA for the CDR3: TGTGCCAGCAGCTTGGGGGCCGCCAAATACCAAGAGACCCAGTACTTC. Its translation: CASSLGAAKYQETQYF.

V is TRBV5-1 and J is TRBJ2-7; 7 bases fit TRBD2. Per the germline V gene, CDR1 is SGHRS and CDR2 is YFSETQ. Trimming removed 1 base from V and 0 bases from J; junction bases left unmatched: 4. This CDR3 is built from 15 residues. The CDR3 coding sequence is TGCGCCAGCAGCTTGACGGGGGGTCCCTCCTACGAGCAGTACTTC. This sequence encodes CASSLTGGPSYEQYF. The full variable domain, completed using reference TRBV5-1 and TRBJ2-7, is KAGVTQTPRYLIKTRGQQVTLSCSPISGHRSVSWYQQTPGQGLQFLFEYFSETQRNKGNFPGRFSGRQFSNSRSEMNVSTLELGDSALYLCASSLTGGPSYEQYFGPGTRLTVT.

The chain joins TRBV30 to TRBJ2-1, with 12 positions matching TRBD2. Germline V gene data show CDR1 as GTSNPN and CDR2 as SVGIG (reference sequence). With V trimmed by 8 bases and J by 6 bases, 5 bases remained unmatched. The CDR3 is 13 residues long. CDR3 amino acids: CAQTSGSSNEQFF. The CDR3 DNA reads as TGTGCCCAGACTAGCGGGAGTTCCAATGAGCAGTTCTTC.

The DNA of the CDR3 is TGTGCCAGCAGCCCCCGGGACTCCTTTCAAGAGACCCAGTACTTC. Amino acids: CASSPRDSFQETQYF. This chain uses TRBV5-4 with TRBJ2-5; the D gene is possibly TRBD2 (6 bases). CDR3 length: 15 amino acids. The V gene lost 4 bases and the J gene lost 2 bases, with 15 bases spanning the gap. In germline, CDR1 is SGHNT, CDR2 YYREEE (reference sequence).

The V gene is TRBV27, the J gene TRBJ2-1; possibly TRBD1 for D (6 bases). The CDR3 spans 11 residues. Trimming cost V 6 bases and J 15 bases, with 15 bases left between them. CDR1 and CDR2 (germline): MNHEY, SMNVEV (reference sequence). The CDR3 loop reads CASRAGGGPFF. The CDR3 DNA is TGTGCCAGCAGGGCTGGGGGCGGACCGTTCTTC.

This clone has only a few counts. The rearrangement links TRBV28 to TRBJ1-6, with no clear D. The CDR3 runs to 15 residues. Germline CDR1 MDHEN, CDR2 SYDVKM. Trimming left V 2 bases short and J 1 base short, with 6 bases between. The CDR3 DNA sequence: TGTGCCAGCAGTTTAGCCGGGTCCTATAATTCACCCCTCCACTTT. This codes for CASSLAGSYNSPLHF.

The chain recombines TRBV9 with TRBJ1-5, with D maybe TRBD1 (5 bases). CDR1 SGDLS and CDR2 YYNGEE come from the germline V gene. Trimming cost V 0 bases and J 0 bases, with 13 bases left between them. This CDR3 has 17 amino acids. The CDR3 spells CASSVGEGRSSNQPQHF. CDR3 DNA: TGTGCCAGCAGCGTAGGGGAGGGACGGAGTAGCAATCAGCCCCAGCATTTT.

This clone was seen a few times. The chain joins TRBV4-1 to TRBJ1-6; D is uncertain. Germline lookup yields CDR1 MGHRA and CDR2 YSYEKL. V gave up 0 bases and J gave up 10 bases, with 13 bases separating them. This CDR3 has 15 residues. CDR3 loop: CASSQDERAQSPLHF. The DNA for the CDR3 is TGCGCCAGCAGCCAAGATGAGCGGGCACAATCACCCCTCCACTTT.

This chain joins TRBV30 and TRBJ2-7; tentative D call: TRBD1 (6 bases). The CDR3 spans 13 residues. Germline-derived CDR1 and CDR2 are GTSNPN and SVGIG (reference sequence). The V gene lost 3 bases and the J gene lost 1 base, with 10 bases spanning the gap. The CDR3 loop is CAWRGHRSYEQYF. CDR3 nucleotides: TGTGCCTGGAGGGGACACCGATCCTACGAGCAGTACTTC.

The gene calls are TRBV27 and TRBJ2-1; the match to TRBD2 covers 7 bases. The CDR3 has 14 amino acids. Germline V CDR1 and CDR2: MNHEY, SMNVEV (reference sequence). After removal of 4 bases from V and 4 bases from J, the junction contained 4 bases not matched to a gene. CDR3 protein: CASSYLAEYNEQFF. In DNA form, the CDR3 reads TGTGCCAGCAGTTACCTAGCGGAGTACAATGAGCAGTTCTTC.

There are a few counts of this clone. The chain is built from TRBV5-1 and TRBJ1-1; 7 positions match TRBD1. The CDR3 loop spans 12 amino acids. J gave up 7 bases and V 4 bases, and 4 bases lay outside the gene matches. Per germline, CDR1 SGHRS and CDR2 YFSETQ. The CDR3 DNA sequence: TGCGCCAGCAGCAGCAGGGGGATTGAAGCTTTCTTT. Protein product: CASSSRGIEAFF. Combining the CDR3 with reference TRBV5-1 and TRBJ1-1 gives the whole variable domain KAGVTQTPRYLIKTRGQQVTLSCSPISGHRSVSWYQQTPGQGLQFLFEYFSETQRNKGNFPGRFSGRQFSNSRSEMNVSTLELGDSALYLCASSSRGIEAFFGQGTRLTVV.

The V gene is TRBV19, the J gene TRBJ2-3; 12 bases line up with TRBD2. V gave up 10 bases and J gave up 5 bases; unmatched junction bases: 7. Germline values: CDR1 LNHDA, CDR2 SQIVND (reference sequence). CDR3 length: 14 residues. CDR3 sequence: CATRLAGVVDTQYF. The CDR3 nucleotides read TGTGCCACCCGACTAGCGGGGGTGGTAGATACGCAGTATTTT.

This chain links TRBV6-5 with TRBJ1-1; D perhaps matches TRBD1 (5 bases). The CDR3 is made up of 15 amino acids. Germline CDR1 reads MNHEY; CDR2 reads SVGAGI. The V and J ends lost 6 bases and 6 bases respectively, with 20 bases between them. The CDR3 sequence is CASSAGSGMGAEAFF. CDR3 DNA sequence: TGTGCCAGCAGCGCAGGGTCAGGGATGGGCGCTGAAGCTTTCTTT.

This chain uses TRBV6-5 with TRBJ2-7; 7 positions agree with TRBD2. CDR1 is MNHEY and CDR2 is SVGAGI in the germline V gene. The CDR3 spans 15 residues. J gave up 0 bases and V 5 bases, and 7 bases lay outside the gene matches. Here the CDR3 reads CASSKKGGDSYEQYF. DNA of the CDR3: TGTGCCAGCAGTAAAAAGGGAGGGGACTCCTACGAGCAGTACTTC.

CDR3 amino acids: CASSVEQRSSEAFF. In DNA, the CDR3 is TGTGCCAGCAGCGTCGAGCAGCGATCGTCTGAAGCTTTCTTT. The chain couples TRBV9 to TRBJ1-1; unclear D gene. The V end was cut by 2 bases, the J end by 6 bases, with 14 bases between. The CDR3 is made up of 14 amino acids. Germline V lookup: CDR1 SGDLS, CDR2 YYNGEE.

The V and J genes are TRBV2 and TRBJ1-1, with D perhaps TRBD1 (6 bases). The CDR3 totals 13 residues. The germline V gene has CDR1 SNHLY and CDR2 FYNNEI. Trimming took off 4 bases at V and 3 bases at J, with 9 bases between the two ends. Here the CDR3 reads CASSVQGDTEAFF. The CDR3 DNA sequence: TGTGCCAGCAGTGTACAGGGAGACACTGAAGCTTTCTTT.

The rearrangement joins TRBV28 to TRBJ2-7; D perhaps matches TRBD2 (5 bases). The V and J ends lost 5 bases and 0 bases respectively, with 17 bases between them. There are 16 residues in the CDR3. CDR1 and CDR2 (germline): MDHEN, SYDVKM. CDR3 protein: CASSPTGARASYEQYF. CDR3 in DNA: TGTGCCAGCAGTCCTACTGGAGCGCGGGCCTCCTACGAGCAGTACTTC.

The CDR3 DNA sequence: TGTGCCAGCAGCGTAGGCGGGACTAGCGTGGGGGAGCTGTTTTTT. Protein: CASSVGGTSVGELFF. V usage is TRBV9 and J usage is TRBJ2-2; TRBD2 matches at 10 bases. This CDR3 comprises 15 residues. Germline loops: CDR1 SGDLS, CDR2 YYNGEE. V lost 0 bases, J lost 8 bases, and 4 bases stayed unmatched.

V and J are TRBV19 and TRBJ1-1; possible D gene TRBD1, 5 bases. Germline-derived CDR1 and CDR2 are LNHDA and SQIVND (reference sequence). V lost 5 bases, J lost 2 bases, and 24 bases lay in between. CDR3 length: 18 amino acids. The CDR3 nucleotides read TGTGCCAGTAGTCCCTCGAATAAATACAGGCCTGGAAACACTGAAGCTTTCTTT. Protein sequence: CASSPSNKYRPGNTEAFF.

This chain uses TRBV10-3 with TRBJ2-3; D call uncertain. The length of the CDR3 is 14 residues. V gave up 6 bases and J gave up 0 bases, with 10 bases separating them. Germline V gene data show CDR1 as ENHRY and CDR2 as SYGVKD. As DNA, the CDR3 is TGTGCCATCAGGGGCCCTTTTAGCACAGATACGCAGTATTTT. The encoded protein is CAIRGPFSTDTQYF.

The chain is built from TRBV5-1 and TRBJ2-1; D not resolved. This CDR3 region has 15 residues. The ends were cut back, 0 bases at V and 4 bases at J, with 11 bases in the middle. CDR1 and CDR2 (germline): SGHRS, YFSETQ. CDR3 protein: CASSLGSLSYNEQFF. The CDR3 coding sequence is TGCGCCAGCAGCTTGGGCAGTCTGTCGTACAATGAGCAGTTCTTC.

The V gene is TRBV7-9, the J gene TRBJ2-7, with 7 bases lining up with TRBD2. This CDR3 has 13 residues. Germline V gene lookup returns CDR1 SEHNR and CDR2 FQNEAQ (reference sequence). V trimming: 5 bases; J trimming: 4 bases; junction bases outside the gene matches: 5. Here the CDR3 DNA reads TGTGCCAGCAGCGCCTCCGGGGGGTACGAGCAGTACTTC. Residues: CASSASGGYEQYF.

There are a few counts of this clone. The chain joins TRBV2 to TRBJ2-1, with 9 bases fitting TRBD2. Losses at the gene ends were 3 bases for V and 3 bases for J; bases not matched to a gene: 6. The germline V gene has CDR1 SNHLY and CDR2 FYNNEI. The CDR3 length is 16 residues. The CDR3: CASSDGALAGYNEQFF. The CDR3 nucleotides are TGTGCCAGCAGTGACGGGGCACTAGCGGGCTACAATGAGCAGTTCTTC.

At least ten counts were recorded for this clone. This rearrangement joins TRBV2 to TRBJ1-1; possibly TRBD1 for D (6 bases). The CDR3 extends over 13 amino acids. Germline V gene sequence: CDR1 SNHLY, CDR2 FYNNEI. The V end lost 7 bases, the J end lost 5 bases, and 14 bases lay between the germline ends. In nucleotides, the CDR3 is TGTGCCAGCACACAGGGTTCGGGGACTGAAGCTTTCTTT. Translation: CASTQGSGTEAFF.

This clone was recorded once. The CDR3 nucleotides read TGTGCCAGCAGCGCTAGCGACCAGGGAGGGCAGCCCCAGCATTTT. The encoded protein is CASSASDQGGQPQHF. The chain carries TRBV9 and TRBJ1-5; possible D gene TRBD1, 5 bases. Germline lookup yields CDR1 SGDLS and CDR2 YYNGEE. This CDR3 region has 15 residues. The V and J ends lost 3 bases and 7 bases respectively, with 17 bases between them.

The sample holds many counts of this clone. One junction end disagrees with the germline gene, perhaps due to a read error. The chain carries TRBV7-7 and TRBJ2-6, with D tentatively TRBD1 (6 bases). The germline V gene has CDR1 SSHAT and CDR2 FNYEAQ (reference sequence). The CDR3 spans 16 residues. The CDR3 here is CASSLQGRRGANVLTF. The CDR3 coding sequence is TGTGCTAGCAGCTTACAGGGTCGACGTGGGGCCAACGTCCTGACTTTC.